What follows are 22 T cell receptor beta chains derived from one specimen sequenced in a study of T cell responses to AZD1222 COVID-19 vaccine. Some clones are missing from TCRdb's copy, which holds only in-frame ones; the method was immunoSEQ multiplex PCR. Of about 82,000 clones listed, 80% to 90% are singletons. This sample comprised peripheral blood, obtained 28 days after the second AZD1222 dose. These receptors were obtained from an adult who received the AZD1222 COVID-19 vaccine.

This clone was seen more than once but under ten times. The chain couples TRBV18 to TRBJ1-4; D unclear. Germline V gene lookup returns CDR1 KGHSH and CDR2 LQKENI. V lost 3 bases and J lost 8, with 10 bases in between. The CDR3 has 13 amino acids. This CDR3 reads CASSPYNSEKLFF. DNA for the CDR3: TGTGCCAGCTCACCTTATAATAGCGAAAAACTGTTTTTT.

The rearrangement uses TRBV6-5 and TRBJ2-1; 7 nucleotides agree with TRBD2. Germline CDR1 reads MNHEY; CDR2 reads SVGAGI. Trimming removed 7 bases from V and 2 bases from J; junction bases left unmatched: 5. This CDR3 contains 14 residues. CDR3 in DNA: TGTGCCAGCATGCGGCTAGCGGCCTACAATGAGCAGTTCTTC. Protein product: CASMRLAAYNEQFF.

The chain links TRBV15 to TRBJ2-3; 9 bases are a match to TRBD2. Trimming took 1 base from V and 6 from J; bases not matched to a gene: 2. Looked up from germline, CDR1 is LNHNV and CDR2 is YYDKDF (reference sequence). The CDR3 runs to 14 residues. This chain's CDR3 is CATSRVAGVDTQYF. As DNA, the CDR3 is TGTGCCACCAGCAGAGTAGCGGGAGTGGATACGCAGTATTTT. Supplemented by reference TRBV15 and TRBJ2-3, the full variable domain reads DAMVIQNPRYQVTQFGKPVTLSCSQTLNHNVMYWYQQKSSQAPKLLFHYYDKDFNNEADTPDNFQSRRPNTSFCFLDIRSPGLGDTAMYLCATSRVAGVDTQYFGPGTRLTVL.

In this sample, this clone turned up a few times. V gene TRBV28 combines with J gene TRBJ1-1; D remains unclear. There are 13 residues in the CDR3. V dropped 7 bases and J dropped 1 base, with 10 bases sitting between them. The germline CDR1 and CDR2 sequences are MDHEN and SYDVKM. The CDR3 reads CASMERTNTEAFF. The CDR3 DNA follows: TGTGCCAGCATGGAGAGAACGAACACTGAAGCTTTCTTT.

The chain has TRBV3-1 (or the pseudogene TRBV3-2) and TRBJ1-2; tentative D call: TRBD1 (6 bases). Trimming pared 3 bases from V and 7 bases from J, leaving 9 bases between. The CDR3 loop spans 12 amino acids. In germline, CDR1 is LGHDT, CDR2 YNNKEL (reference sequence). The CDR3 bases are TGTGCCAGCAGCCACAGGGGTGGTGGCTACACCTTC. Translating gives CASSHRGGGYTF.

The chain links TRBV7-2 to TRBJ2-1, with 10 bases aligning to TRBD2. This CDR3 spans 15 amino acids. V gave up 4 bases and J gave up 9 bases; unmatched junction bases: 9. In germline, CDR1 is SGHTA, CDR2 FQGNSA. The CDR3 region is CASSSDSGGRGEQFF. The CDR3 DNA is TGTGCCAGCAGCTCCGATAGCGGGGGGAGGGGTGAGCAGTTCTTC.

The chain has TRBV28 and TRBJ2-7, with TRBD1 identical over 8 bases. The CDR3 has 15 amino acids. With 6 bases clipped from V and 1 base from J, the junction kept 8 bases outside the gene matches. Per the germline V gene, CDR1 is MDHEN and CDR2 is SYDVKM. The CDR3 DNA reads as TGTGCCAGCAGCCACCGACAGGGGCGATCCTACGAGCAGTACTTC. It is translated as CASSHRQGRSYEQYF.

The rearrangement links TRBV6-6 to TRBJ2-7, with D possibly being TRBD1 (6 bases). CDR3 length equals 14 residues. CDR1 and CDR2 from the germline V gene are MNHNY and SVGAGI (reference sequence). The V gene lost 4 bases and the J gene lost 6 bases, with 16 bases spanning the gap. The CDR3 sequence is CASSFTGLWGEQYV. In nucleotides, the CDR3 is TGTGCCAGCAGTTTCACAGGGTTATGGGGCGAGCAGTACGTC.

The rearrangement uses TRBV5-5 and TRBJ1-6, with 7 positions matching TRBD1. The CDR3 is 16 residues long. V shed 4 bases and J 9 bases; nucleotides not matched to a gene: 13. Per germline, CDR1 SGHKS and CDR2 YYEKEE (reference sequence). The CDR3, as DNA: TGTGCCAGCAGCCCAGGGACAGTGAGAGGGAGTTCACCCCTCCACTTT. Encoded protein: CASSPGTVRGSSPLHF.

This rearrangement joins TRBV7-3 to TRBJ2-2, with a tentative D call TRBD2 (5 bases). The CDR3 totals 15 residues. CDR1 and CDR2 from the germline V gene are SGHTA and FQGTGA. V was cut by 8 bases and J by 1 base, with 14 bases left in between. The CDR3 loop is CASGSSSLNTGELFF. CDR3 nucleotide sequence: TGTGCCAGCGGTTCTAGCTCTCTGAACACCGGGGAGCTGTTTTTT.

The V and J genes are TRBV5-1 and TRBJ2-2; D gene ambiguous. V was shortened by 0 bases and J by 5 bases, with 11 bases between the two germline ends. The CDR3 runs to 15 residues. CDR1 SGHRS and CDR2 YFSETQ come from the germline V gene. The CDR3 nucleotides read TGCGCCAGCAGCTTGGCGTTTGGGGTTACCGGGGAGCTGTTTTTT. This translates into CASSLAFGVTGELFF.

This clone was detected only once. The genes are TRBV4-3 and TRBJ1-6; D is unclear. This CDR3 region has 15 residues. V was clipped by 1 base and J by 8 bases, with 12 bases between them. Germline V lookup: CDR1 LGHNA, CDR2 YSLEER. CDR3 nucleotides: TGCGCCAGCAGCCAAGCAAACATGGGCCATTCACCCCTCCACTTT. As protein: CASSQANMGHSPLHF.

The chain carries TRBV5-4 and TRBJ2-2; D may be TRBD2 (6 bases). This CDR3 region has 15 residues. Trimming stripped 1 base from V and 7 bases from J, with 14 bases between. Germline values: CDR1 SGHNT, CDR2 YYREEE (reference sequence). In DNA form, the CDR3 reads TGTGCCAGCAGCTTGACCACGACAGCGGGCGGGGAGCTGTTTTTT. It yields the protein CASSLTTTAGGELFF.

The rearrangement links TRBV27 to TRBJ2-5, with TRBD1 matching over 8 bases. This CDR3 region has 15 residues. V gave up 5 bases and J gave up 3 bases; unmatched junction bases: 8. Germline V gives CDR1 MNHEY, CDR2 SMNVEV (reference sequence). The CDR3 nucleotides are TGTGCCAGCAGTCCACGTCAGGGGGCTGAAGAGACCCAGTACTTC. Protein: CASSPRQGAEETQYF.

The CDR3 reads CASRTLGTENSPLHF. The CDR3 DNA sequence: TGTGCCAGTAGGACTCTCGGGACAGAAAATTCACCCCTCCACTTT. The chain has TRBV19 and TRBJ1-6, with 7 bases identical to TRBD1. The CDR3 loop spans 15 amino acids. Germline CDR1 reads LNHDA; CDR2 reads SQIVND (reference sequence). The ends lost 6 bases at V and 7 bases at J; junction bases unmatched: 9.

In its sample, this clone was seen once. The rearrangement joins TRBV19 to TRBJ1-5; 11 nucleotides agree with TRBD1. The CDR3 has 17 amino acids. Unmatched junction bases numbered 15, after V lost 10 bases and J lost 4 bases. The germline CDR1 and CDR2 sequences are LNHDA and SQIVND (reference sequence). The CDR3 spells CATSGTGGGFGNQPQHF. The CDR3 region has the DNA TGTGCCACCTCCGGGACAGGGGGTGGGTTCGGTAATCAGCCCCAGCATTTT.

The chain employs TRBV19 and TRBJ1-2; D is unclear. CDR1 and CDR2 from the germline V gene are LNHDA and SQIVND (reference sequence). V lost 6 bases and J 6 bases, leaving 14 bases between the germline ends. The CDR3 sequence is 13 residues long. CDR3 DNA sequence: TGTGCCAGTAGGGGAGCTAGGTTGGATGGCTACACCTTC. Translated, it gives CASRGARLDGYTF.

A few counts support this clone. The genes are TRBV23-1 and TRBJ2-7; a possible D gene is TRBD1 (6 bases). TRBV23-1 is flagged as an ORF with uncertain function. The CDR3 consists of 18 residues. V lost 0 bases and J 3 bases, leaving 21 bases between the germline ends. CDR3 sequence: CASSQSNPCQGIYYEQYV. In DNA form, the CDR3 reads TGCGCCAGCAGTCAATCCAACCCTTGTCAGGGGATATACTACGAGCAGTACGTC.

This chain connects TRBV11-3 to TRBJ2-7, with D possibly matching TRBD2 (6 bases). The V end lost 1 base, the J end lost 2 bases, and 9 bases lay between the germline ends. CDR1 is SGHNT, CDR2 YENEEA, per germline. This CDR3 has 14 amino acids. Here the CDR3 reads CASSLGWGAYEQYV. The CDR3 region has the DNA TGTGCCAGCAGCTTAGGGTGGGGGGCCTACGAGCAGTACGTC.

The J gene is TRBJ1-1, the V gene TRBV5-4, with no clear D. The germline V gene encodes CDR1 SGHNT and CDR2 YYREEE (reference sequence). The CDR3 extends over 13 amino acids. Trimming removed 0 bases at V and 6 bases at J, with 9 bases between. The chain's CDR3 is CASSLGHGAEAFF. In DNA, the CDR3 is TGTGCCAGCAGCTTGGGCCACGGCGCTGAAGCTTTCTTT. The variable domain in full, completed from reference TRBV5-4 and TRBJ1-1, reads ETGVTQSPTHLIKTRGQQVTLRCSSQSGHNTVSWYQQALGQGPQFIFQYYREEENGRGNFPPRFSGLQFPNYSSELNVNALELDDSALYLCASSLGHGAEAFFGQGTRLTVV.

This chain links TRBV2 with TRBJ1-2; D is uncertain. Germline values: CDR1 SNHLY, CDR2 FYNNEI. The length of the CDR3 is 13 residues. V was cut by 7 bases and J by 4 bases, with 13 bases left in between. CDR3 DNA: TGTGCCAGCATGGCCAACGGCGGCTATGGCTACACCTTC. It specifies CASMANGGYGYTF.

The V and J genes are TRBV9 and TRBJ1-2; the match to TRBD1 covers 10 bases. Unmatched junction bases numbered 7, after V lost 0 bases and J lost 8 bases. Germline loops: CDR1 SGDLS, CDR2 YYNGEE. CDR3 size: 15 residues. CDR3 DNA sequence: TGTGCCAGCAGCGTAGATGGACAGGGGGTGAGCGGCTACACCTTC. Protein: CASSVDGQGVSGYTF.